This entry is about one TCR beta chain. This clone was seen just once. Its specific antigen is unknown. Base qualities were left out, and no much larger clone turns up one base away. These data belong to a study of cytomegalovirus exposure and HLA in healthy donors (TCRdb year 2017). In the study overall: An earlier analysis of fewer than 750 of the donors reported about 300 Gb of sequence data and about 120 million unique TCR beta sequences obtained from approximately 180 million T cells. The number of typed donors differed by locus: roughly 620-630 for A, B, C, DRB1 and DQB1; 500 to 550 for DQA1; some 610 for DPA1; and 400 to 480 for DPB1. To predict cytomegalovirus infection status, the study brought together high-throughput TCR immunosequencing, statistical association of individual TCRs with disease status, and machine learning. Rather than drawing on any new phenotypic data, the later analysis identified candidate immune exposures from TCR beta sequences and the way those sequences occurred across donors. Among roughly 400 genotyped donors of the cohort, an average of approximately 200,000 unique TCR beta nucleotide sequences was sequenced per donor, of which about 19% were non-productive. All discovery cohort repertoires had been generated using a single sequencing platform. An earlier analysis of approximately 500 of the donors applied high-throughput TCR beta sequencing to assess whether each TCR beta V gene segment acted as functional or pseudogenic. About five DR-DQ haplotypes were treated as single units for association and clustering because of strong linkage in the cohort. The study was designed to test whether signatures of past pathogen exposure could be identified by cataloging public T cell receptors. Of the approximately 400 genotyped donors, 65% to 90% were placed in the genetic ancestry cluster associated with self-reported Caucasian donors. A later genetic analysis used genome-wide SNP genotypes for about three fifths of the 666 donors, treating that subset as a discovery cohort. A later analysis re-analyzed previously published TCR beta repertoires from about 730 donors and added high-resolution HLA genotyping to study TCR occurrence patterns. About 330 gigabases of sequencing data and around 85 million unique TCR sequences made up an early release that covered 500 to 650 HLA-typed donors. HLA typing covered class I and class II loci at four-digit resolution. Using immunosequencing, the study profiled T cell repertoires from 666 subjects and related those repertoires to cytomegalovirus serostatus. Donor age, sex, ethnicity and CMV serostatus were collected together with the repertoire data. In addition to the first cohort of 650 to 800 subjects, a separate validation cohort of approximately 120 different subjects was used. Broader findings and caveats from the paper: Only TCR beta chains were sequenced in this cohort, and the absence of alpha or paired-chain data limited detectable features. In vitro tests confirmed that a few of the cytomegalovirus-associated TCR beta chains recognize cytomegalovirus antigens. A later analysis found that HLA-associated TCR beta chains were more clonally expanded and had lower generation probabilities than equally common non-associated chains. HLA typing was unavailable for some donors at each locus, so association tests used only the typed subset. Assigning TCR associations to individual alleles was difficult when HLA alleles, especially DR and DQ, strongly co-occurred. According to a later analysis, most CMV-associated TCR beta chains appeared to be HLA-restricted, and the HLA associations seemed to be driven largely by CMV exposure. A further reported finding was that TCR beta sequences accurately predicted the HLA-A and HLA-B alleles for most subjects in the first cohort. Broadly in line with IMGT annotations, most TCR beta V segments showed up in productive rearrangements about 87% or about 30% of the time in an earlier analysis of about 500 of the donors. An association between a missense DCLRE1C variant and V-gene and J-gene trimming of TCR beta chains was found in a later genetic analysis and replicated in an independent cohort. Correlated functional status among segregating V segments might be attributable to linkage disequilibrium, but an unknown experimental factor could not be ruled out. The classifier was reported to diagnose cytomegalovirus status with high specificity and sensitivity in both the original and validation cohorts. In the study, approximately 160 TCR beta chains were listed as associated with cytomegalovirus. A later genetic analysis reported fewer N-insertions in productive TCRs among donors in an Asian-associated ancestry cluster than the roughly 620-donor mean. Across donors, most TCR sequences were observed very rarely, whereas some public TCRs were present in many individuals. About 15 rarely observed V segments, including chromosome 9 orphons, were excluded from the earlier analysis of about 610 of the donors because counts were too low. In a later analysis, the rate of TCR association differed among HLA loci, with DRB1 alleles having the most associated TCRs and HLA-C alleles having the fewest. A cluster of highly shared sequence variants was judged likely to represent a technical artifact of the sequencing pipeline. Roughly uniform sequencing depth across donors was assumed in presence/absence analyses, although this assumption may not hold. Some IMGT-functional V segments, including TRBV6-2 and TRBV6-3, could not be told apart with the 87-base-pair reads, so those segments were excluded. At a false discovery rate of 0.05, a later analysis linked about 17,000 TCR beta sequences to specific HLA alleles. According to the authors, the approach could potentially be generalized to other disease states and immunological phenotypes. Immune exposure information for the cohort was limited to CMV serostatus. Several of the top co-occurrence clusters appeared to be linked to parvovirus B19, influenza, CMV and Epstein-Barr virus, according to a later analysis.

The V end gives up 7 bases and the J end 0 bases, leaving 5 bases in the junction not matched to a gene. Sequences LNHDA (CDR1) and SQIVND (CDR2) are obtained from the germline V gene (reference sequence). The CDR3 runs 14 residues from the cysteine to the phenylalanine. The entry retains the CDR3 DNA only, 42 bases that are in frame from base 1. The cohort comprised several hundred healthy bone marrow donors. At the time of sampling, all cohort members were nominally healthy, though unrecorded immune exposures were likely present. The donor was CMV seronegative and belonged to the group of roughly 330 seronegative cohort members. A peripheral blood sample was provided by each donor, and peripheral blood mononuclear cells were used for TCR beta sequencing. Genomic DNA extraction from the blood cell samples was performed with the Qiagen DNeasy Blood Extraction Kit. The protocol used for the library was the immunoSEQ multiplex PCR assay. A mixture of 60 forward primers for TCR Vbeta segments and 13 reverse primers for TCR Jbeta segments was used in the multiplex PCR. A multiplex PCR assay on genomic DNA amplified the CDR3 region of rearranged TCR beta genes. Amplified TCR beta libraries were sequenced as 87-base-pair reads on the Illumina HiSeq System. Per the source publication's procedure: A later analysis tallied around 82 million unique TCR beta chains across the roughly 610 repertoires, and approximately 9.9 million of those chains were shared by two or more donors. To remove PCR and sequencing errors, raw reads were error-corrected and collapsed into unique sequences using a nearest-neighbor algorithm that merged closely related sequences. To assign V, D and J gene segments, CDR3 sequences were aligned to IMGT reference sequences. Each retained sequence needed at least a six-nucleotide match to both a V gene segment and a J gene segment. A rearrangement was called productive if the CDR3 had no stop codons and remained in frame with V and J, and every other rearrangement was called non-productive. Following IMGT convention, CDR3 was defined as the stretch from the second conserved V-encoded cysteine up to the conserved J-encoded phenylalanine. The earlier analysis of approximately 500 of the donors excluded sequences that lacked an unambiguous match to a single V gene segment. In an earlier analysis of approximately 500 of the donors, a V segment was called functional when productive rearrangements were above 56.7%, and segregating when the standard deviation between donors exceeded 5%. A statistical classification framework was built to diagnose cytomegalovirus status from the catalog of TCR beta chain sequences. In a later analysis, V and J genes were assigned by comparing TCR nucleotide sequences against IMGT/GENE-DB human TR gene sequences. A later analysis assigned CDR3 sequences and most-parsimonious VDJ recombination scenarios with the TCRdist pipeline. In a later analysis, each TCR beta chain was defined by its CDR3 amino acid sequence together with its V-gene family, and reads without a unique V-gene family were excluded. As a way to deal with suspected cross-contamination and a sequencing artifact, a later analysis dropped 450 to 700 nucleotide sequences that were highly shared and had low generation probability. In a later analysis, a clonal expansion index was calculated for each public chain from normalized within-repertoire ranks of inferred template counts. In a later analysis, generation probabilities were computed using a VDJ recombination model fitted to out-of-frame rearrangements, and the results were checked against IGoR. In a later analysis, TCR-TCR, TCR-HLA and TCR-CMV co-occurrence was scored with hypergeometric tests, and a repertoire-size bias correction was applied to TCR pairs. False discovery rates were estimated in a later analysis by permuting HLA or CMV assignments 20 times. A later analysis grouped co-occurring TCRs with DBSCAN, adding TCRdist sequence similarity when clustering within HLA-allele-positive subsets. Repertoires with fewer than 30,000 or more than 120,000 public chains, plus five repertoires with anomalous nucleotide sharing, were excluded from co-occurrence clustering. The table was pulled from immuneACCESS by TCRdb, which kept in-frame rearrangements only. Such tables lose some clones; where checked, under half of the loss comes from unresolved V genes, and the rest has no known cause. The V and J calls and clone size come from that table; D and trimming were worked out from the DNA. The sample table records more than 100,000 clones; approximately 64% of these occur just once. The ten largest clonotypes hold 2% to 3% of the sample.

The sequence was obtained from a middle-aged woman in good health and CMV-seronegative. The chain employs TRBV19 and TRBJ1-1; TRBD1 aligns with 7 central bases. The sequenced sample was PBMCs. In nucleotides, the sequence is TGTGCCAGTACCCAGGGGGGAATGAACACTGAAGCTTTCTTT. It is translated as CASTQGGMNTEAFF.